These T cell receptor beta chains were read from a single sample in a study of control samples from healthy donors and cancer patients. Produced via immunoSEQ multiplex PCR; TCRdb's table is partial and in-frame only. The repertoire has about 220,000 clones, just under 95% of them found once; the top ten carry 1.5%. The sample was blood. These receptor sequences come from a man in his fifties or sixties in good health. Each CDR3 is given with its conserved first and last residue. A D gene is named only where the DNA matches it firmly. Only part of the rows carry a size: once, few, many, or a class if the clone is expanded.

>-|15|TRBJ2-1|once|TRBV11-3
TGTGCCAGCAGTCAGGGCCGGGGGAGTTACAATGAGCAGTTCTTC
CASSQGRGSYNEQFF
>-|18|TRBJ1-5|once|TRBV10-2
TGCGCCAGCTTCCCCCCGGCCCTGATGGAAGGGTCCAATCAGCCCCAGCATTTT
CASFPPALMEGSNQPQHF
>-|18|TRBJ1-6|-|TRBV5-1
TGCGCCAGCAGCTTGGAGAGGGCCGAGGGATTTTATAATTCACCCCTCCACTTT
CASSLERAEGFYNSPLHF
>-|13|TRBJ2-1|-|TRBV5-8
TGTGCCAGCAGCTCCCGGTCCCGCAATGAGCAGTTCTTC
CASSSRSRNEQFF
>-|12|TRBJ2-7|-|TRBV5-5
TGTGCCAGCAGCCGACTAGACCTCGAGCAGTACTTC
CASSRLDLEQYF
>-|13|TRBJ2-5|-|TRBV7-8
TGTGCCAGCAGCCCCACTGGCAAAGAGACCCAGTACTTC
CASSPTGKETQYF
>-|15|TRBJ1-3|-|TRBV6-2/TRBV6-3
TGTGCCAGCAGCAGTTACGGGACACAACGAAACACCATATATTTT
CASSSYGTQRNTIYF
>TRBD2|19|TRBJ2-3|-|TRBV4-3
TGCGCCAGCAGCCACGACCTCAATAGCGGGGGGGCAGGGGCAGATACGCAGTATTTT
CASSHDLNSGGAGADTQYF
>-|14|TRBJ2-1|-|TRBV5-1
TGCGCCAGCAGCGGCGGGACGCTACTCAATGAGCAGTTCTTC
CASSGGTLLNEQFF
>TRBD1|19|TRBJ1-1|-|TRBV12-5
TGTGCTAGTGGTTCGATTCGTTTCAGGGGGCGAGGGATCCTGATTGAAGCTTTCTTT
CASGSIRFRGRGILIEAFF
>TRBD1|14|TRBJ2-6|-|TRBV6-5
TGTGTCCGGCAGGGGGCGAGAGGGGCCAACGTCCTGACTTTC
CVRQGARGANVLTF
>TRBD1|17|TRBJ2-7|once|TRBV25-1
TGTGCCAGCAGTCCCTCCGGACAGGTCACCCAGACAAACGAGCAGTACTTC
CASSPSGQVTQTNEQYF
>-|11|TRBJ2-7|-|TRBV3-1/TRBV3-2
TGTGCCAGCAGCCAACTGTACGAGCAGTACTTC
CASSQLYEQYF